The 9 T cell receptor beta chains given below trace back to one sample, sequenced in a study of beta chain features in type 1 diabetes. General observations from the study: All four CD4+ subsets from Type 1 diabetes patients carried moderately but significantly shorter TCRB CDR3s.

These receptors' targets are unknown. Expressed TCRB transcripts were sequenced, since all the RNA that had been isolated was reverse transcribed. Generated by immunoSEQ multiplex PCR, the TCRdb table keeps only in-frame clones and is missing some. Among fewer than 350,000 clones listed, 15% were seen once. The sequenced sample consisted of naive CD4+ T cells from blood. These TCRs come from a young man with type 1 diabetes.

The chain has TRBV19 and TRBJ2-4; D gene ambiguous. The length of the CDR3 is 12 residues. V lost 5 bases and J 0 bases, leaving 2 bases between the germline ends. Germline V lookup: CDR1 LNHDA, CDR2 SQIVND (reference sequence). CDR3 loop: CASSLAKNIQYF. CDR3 DNA sequence: TGTGCCAGTAGTCTAGCCAAAAACATTCAGTACTTC. Based on the CDR3 plus reference TRBV19 and TRBJ2-4, the full variable domain is DGGITQSPKYLFRKEGQNVTLSCEQNLNHDAMYWYRQDPGQGLRLIYYSQIVNDFQKGDIAEGYSVSREKKESFPLTVTSAQKNPTAFYLCASSLAKNIQYFGAGTRLSVL.

This clone has more than one count but fewer than ten. V is TRBV5-1 and J is TRBJ1-5; a possible D gene is TRBD1 (6 bases). Trimming stripped 0 bases from V and 5 bases from J, with 9 bases between. Germline values: CDR1 SGHRS, CDR2 YFSETQ. The CDR3 totals 14 residues. The CDR3 sequence: CASSLGSGDQPQHF. The CDR3 DNA follows: TGCGCCAGCAGCTTGGGATCAGGGGATCAGCCCCAGCATTTT.

The table lists this clone with a few counts. V gene TRBV7-9 combines with J gene TRBJ1-2; tentative D call: TRBD1 (5 bases). V gave up 2 bases and J gave up 8 bases, with 9 bases separating them. CDR3 length: 12 residues. CDR1 SEHNR and CDR2 FQNEAQ come from the germline V gene (reference sequence). The CDR3 here is CASSLRGRGYTF. CDR3 bases: TGTGCCAGCAGCTTACGGGGGAGAGGCTACACCTTC. The variable domain in full, completed from reference TRBV7-9 and TRBJ1-2, reads DTGVSQNPRHKITKRGQNVTFRCDPISEHNRLYWYRQTLGQGPEFLTYFQNEAQLEKSRLLSDRFSAERPKGSFSTLEIQRTEQGDSAMYLCASSLRGRGYTFGSGTRLTVV.

The genes are TRBV27 and TRBJ2-7; TRBD2 aligns across 7 bases. This CDR3 has 13 residues. Per germline, CDR1 MNHEY and CDR2 SMNVEV (reference sequence). The junction had 4 bases not matched to a gene; V was cut back by 3 bases and J by 5 bases. CDR3 sequence reads: CASSFRAGDEQYF. The CDR3 DNA reads TGTGCCAGCAGTTTTCGGGCGGGGGACGAGCAGTACTTC.

The chain couples TRBV5-1 to TRBJ1-4; 8 bases agree with TRBD1. The J segment lost 6 bases and the V segment lost 3 bases, leaving 4 bases of the junction unmatched. Germline CDR1 and CDR2: SGHRS and YFSETQ. The CDR3 is 14 residues long. In nucleotides, the CDR3 is TGCGCCAGCAGCTCAGCGACAGGGGATGAAAAACTGTTTTTT. Translated, it gives CASSSATGDEKLFF.

The table lists this clone with a few counts. This sequence joins TRBV25-1 and TRBJ2-1, with 8 positions matching TRBD2. V lost 3 bases to trimming and J lost 2 bases; unmatched junction nucleotides: 6. Germline CDR1 and CDR2: MGHDK and SYGVNS. CDR3 length: 16 residues. The CDR3 sequence is CASSDSSGGPYNEQFF. The CDR3 DNA is TGTGCCAGCAGTGATTCCAGCGGGGGTCCCTACAATGAGCAGTTCTTC.

The CDR3 region is CASSAGLAGGPYNEQFF. The CDR3 DNA reads as TGTGCCAGCAGCGCCGGACTAGCGGGAGGGCCCTACAATGAGCAGTTCTTC. V usage is TRBV7-8 and J usage is TRBJ2-1, with TRBD2 matching 15 bases. CDR1 SGHVS and CDR2 FQNEAQ come from the germline V gene. The CDR3 spans 17 residues. The trim removed 5 bases at V and 2 bases at J, leaving 4 bases unmatched.

The chain links TRBV5-4 to TRBJ2-5; 9 bases are a match to TRBD1. Germline-derived CDR1 and CDR2 are SGHNT and YYREEE (reference sequence). CDR3 size: 15 residues. V shed 6 bases and J 4 bases; nucleotides not matched to a gene: 10. CDR3 DNA sequence: TGTGCCAGCACCCTGGAGACAGGGGGGGGAGAGACCCAGTACTTC. It encodes CASTLETGGGETQYF.

The chain has TRBV28 and TRBJ2-3, with D possibly TRBD1 on 5 matching bases. This CDR3 is 12 amino acids long. V was clipped by 4 bases and J by 7 bases, with 9 bases between them. The germline V gene encodes CDR1 MDHEN and CDR2 SYDVKM. This CDR3 is CASSSRTNTQYF. CDR3 in DNA: TGTGCCAGCAGTTCCCGGACAAATACGCAGTATTTT.